The rows below give T cell receptor beta chains drawn from one sample of a study of OX40 agonist ivuxolimab in advanced cancers. Profiled with immunoSEQ multiplex PCR; TCRdb holds only in-frame clones, not every one. The sample yields tens of thousands of clones, 92% seen once. Sequenced material: CD4+ or CD8+ T cells sorted from blood, taken in a trial of the OX40 agonist ivuxolimab. These receptors came from an adult with an advanced solid tumor such as melanoma, head and neck, liver or kidney cancer. Each CDR3 is given with its conserved first and last residue. D genes are given only for firm matches. Clone size, where shown, is once, few, many, or a class for clones that have expanded.

size	V	D	J	DNA	CDR3
once	TRBV2	TRBD1	TRBJ1-1	TGTGCCAGCAGTGAACAAGGGGGCGGAGACACTGAAGCTTTCTTT	CASSEQGGGDTEAFF
-	TRBV5-1	TRBD2	TRBJ2-1	TGCGCCAGCAAGCGGGAAGTCCACAATGAGCAGTTCTTC	CASKREVHNEQFF
-	TRBV6-5	TRBD2	TRBJ2-7	TGTGCCAGCAGTTACCGGACTAGCGGGAGGGGGAGGGAGCAGTACTTC	CASSYRTSGRGREQYF
-	TRBV28	-	TRBJ1-4	TGTGCCACCACGGGTCAGAATGAAAAACTGTTTTTT	CATTGQNEKLFF
-	TRBV6-6	TRBD1	TRBJ1-4	TGTGCCAGCAGTGGCACTACAGGGGAATTGAATGAAAAACTGTTTTTT	CASSGTTGELNEKLFF
-	TRBV5-4	TRBD1	TRBJ1-1	TGTGCCAGCAGCCTCCGCGACAGGGGAGGCTCTGAAGCTTTCTTT	CASSLRDRGGSEAFF
-	TRBV6-5	TRBD2	TRBJ2-7	TGTGCCAGCAGTTACGGGACTAGTTGGGACGAGCAGTACTTC	CASSYGTSWDEQYF
-	TRBV10-3	TRBD2	TRBJ2-2	TGTGCCATCAGTGAACCCGGACTAGCGGGAGGTTCGATCGGGGAGCTGTTTTTT	CAISEPGLAGGSIGELFF
-	TRBV7-2	-	TRBJ2-7	TGTGCCAGCAGCTTCATGGGGTACGAGCAGTACTTC	CASSFMGYEQYF
-	TRBV19	TRBD1	TRBJ1-1	TGTGCTTTAGATCCGGGACAGGGGGCTTTCACTGAAGCTTTCTTT	CALDPGQGAFTEAFF
-	TRBV6-1	TRBD1	TRBJ1-2	TGTGCCACCTTGGTTTTGACAGGGTCTAACTATGGCTACACCTTC	CATLVLTGSNYGYTF
once	TRBV5-5	-	TRBJ1-5	TGTGCCAGCAGCTTGGGAGACCAGAGACCTATTAGCAATCAGCCCCAGCATTTT	CASSLGDQRPISNQPQHF
-	TRBV18	-	TRBJ1-4	TGTGCCAGCTCACCACCGGTCACCTACCTGCGGGAAAAACTGTTTTTT	CASSPPVTYLREKLFF
-	TRBV5-6	-	TRBJ1-3	TGTGCCACCCGTATGTTCTCTGGAAACACCATATATTTT	CATRMFSGNTIYF
-	TRBV9	TRBD1	TRBJ2-1	TGTGCCAGCAGCGTAGACCCAGGGGGTTCCTCCTACAATGAGCAGTTCTTC	CASSVDPGGSSYNEQFF
-	TRBV7-6	TRBD1	TRBJ2-5	TGTGCCAGCAGCCCGACCGGGACAGGGGGCATGAAGACCCAGTACTTC	CASSPTGTGGMKTQYF
once	TRBV5-1	-	TRBJ2-1	TGCGCCAGCAGCTTGGTGGGGGGTTACAATGAGCAGTTCTTC	CASSLVGGYNEQFF
-	TRBV18	-	TRBJ2-1	TGTGCCAGCTCACCACCGTCTAGCGCTTACAATGAGCAGTTCTTC	CASSPPSSAYNEQFF
-	TRBV27	TRBD2	TRBJ2-7	TGTGCCAGCAGGAAGGGACAGCGGACTAGCGGGAGCTACGAGCAGTACTTC	CASRKGQRTSGSYEQYF
-	TRBV6-5	TRBD2	TRBJ2-1	TGTGCCAGCAGTTACGACGGGAGGGAGTTCGGAGAGCAGTTCTTC	CASSYDGREFGEQFF
-	TRBV5-6	TRBD1	TRBJ2-2	TGTGCCAGCAGCTCCCAGGGGGCCGTTAACACCGGGGAGCTGTTTTTT	CASSSQGAVNTGELFF
-	TRBV30	TRBD1	TRBJ1-2	TGTGCCTGGAGAGACAGGGGGCTCTCTGGCTACACCTTC	CAWRDRGLSGYTF
-	TRBV30	-	TRBJ1-4	TGTGCCTGGAGTGTCCCTGGCCAGAAGATTGAAAAACTGTTTTTT	CAWSVPGQKIEKLFF
once	TRBV9	-	TRBJ1-2	TGTGCCAGCACCGGCCGGGGCACCTGGGACTATGGCTACACCTTC	CASTGRGTWDYGYTF
few	TRBV18	TRBD1	TRBJ1-4	TGTGCCAGCTCACCTTGGACAGGGGGCGGCGAAAAACTGTTTTTT	CASSPWTGGGEKLFF
-	TRBV19	-	TRBJ2-1	TGTGCCAGTAGTATCTTCGCGACTAGCTCCTACAATGAGCAGTTCTTC	CASSIFATSSYNEQFF
-	TRBV25-1	-	TRBJ1-2	TGTGCCAGCAGTGAATATGGGGGCCGGGGCGCGGCCTATGGCTACACCTTC	CASSEYGGRGAAYGYTF
-	TRBV28	TRBD1	TRBJ1-1	TGTGCCAGCAGTTTAGACAGGGTGAGGGAAGCTTTCTTT	CASSLDRVREAFF
-	TRBV7-2	-	TRBJ1-5	TGTGCCAGCAGCTTAGGGGACGGGCTTTTGGCCCAGCATTTT	CASSLGDGLLAQHF
-	TRBV7-9	-	TRBJ2-5	TGTGCCAGCAGCTTATGGGCTGGACAACAGTACCAAGAGACCCAGTACTTC	CASSLWAGQQYQETQYF
many	TRBV6-5	-	TRBJ1-2	TGTGCCAGCAGTTACGGGGGCCCTAACTATGGCTACACCTTC	CASSYGGPNYGYTF
-	TRBV10-1	-	TRBJ2-1	TGCGCCAGCAGTGGATCTTTCGGGATTAATGAGCAGTTCTTC	CASSGSFGINEQFF
-	TRBV6-6	TRBD1	TRBJ1-3	TGTGCCAGCAGTTCCCCGGGACAGGGAAACACCATATATTTT	CASSSPGQGNTIYF
-	TRBV9	TRBD2	TRBJ2-1	TGTGCCAGCAGCAGAGCAGCGGGAGCCATGACAAATGAGCAGTTCTTC	CASSRAAGAMTNEQFF
-	TRBV5-1	-	TRBJ2-2	TGCGCCAGCAGCCCGGACACGAACACCGGGGAGCTGTTTTTT	CASSPDTNTGELFF
few	TRBV6-6	TRBD1	TRBJ2-5	TGTGCCAGCAGACACCGCCCTGGACAGGCTCAAGAGACCCAGTACTTC	CASRHRPGQAQETQYF
-	TRBV7-2	-	TRBJ2-1	TGTGCCAGCAGCAGGTGGGGGAGCTCCTACAATGAGCAGTTCTTC	CASSRWGSSYNEQFF
few	TRBV23-1	-	TRBJ1-5	TGCGCCAGCAGCCACCTTGAGCCCCAGCATTTT	CASSHLEPQHF
-	TRBV18	-	TRBJ2-3	TGTGCCAGCTCAGCGAGAATGACCACAGATACGCAGTATTTT	CASSARMTTDTQYF
-	TRBV6-1	-	TRBJ1-5	TGTGCCAGCAGTGAGGTGGGGCAGGGAGCGAGTCAGCCCCAGCATTTT	CASSEVGQGASQPQHF
-	TRBV30	TRBD2	TRBJ2-3	TGTGCCCAGAGCGGGATCGATACGCAGTATTTT	CAQSGIDTQYF